The T cell receptor beta chain described here comes from a study of control samples from healthy donors and cancer patients. Generated by immunoSEQ multiplex PCR, the TCRdb table keeps only in-frame clones and is missing some. Here the sample spans more than 100,000 clones, 80% to 95% being singletons. Germline-derived CDR1 and CDR2 are SGHDN and FVKESK. This CDR3 spans 17 amino acids. With V trimmed by 5 bases and J by 5 bases, 17 bases remained unmatched. This chain joins TRBV14 and TRBJ2-5, with 7 bases lining up with TRBD1. The sequenced sample was blood. The clonotype originates from a woman aged 18-29 years in good health. The CDR3, as DNA: TGTGCCAGCAGCTCACGTACGGGACAGCCATACGAGGAGACCCAGTACTTC. It yields the protein CASSSRTGQPYEETQYF.